One and the same sample provided the 30 T cell receptor beta chains below, sequenced in a study of CD8+ T cells in alopecia areata. As for treatment: oral pan-JAK inhibitor, 5-10 mg twice daily. Extracted from the samples, RNA was reverse transcribed into cDNA to serve as the sequencing template. Clones were read by immunoSEQ multiplex PCR, and TCRdb kept only the in-frame ones, dropping some. Of more than 200,000 clones in the sample, approximately 47% were seen once. Specimen: CD4+ T cells sorted from blood, collected around week 36, from a patient treated with tofacitinib. The source of these receptors is a human donor with alopecia areata.

In this sample, this clone turned up a few times. This rearrangement joins TRBV19 to TRBJ2-1; the match to TRBD2 covers 8 bases. Germline V gives CDR1 LNHDA, CDR2 SQIVND (reference sequence). V lost 6 bases to trimming and J lost 0 bases; unmatched junction nucleotides: 7. This CDR3 region has 16 residues. The CDR3 DNA reads as TGTGCCAGTAGGCCGCGGGAGGCCAGCTCCTACAATGAGCAGTTCTTC. Its protein is CASRPREASSYNEQFF.

The chain employs TRBV6-1 and TRBJ2-7; D gene unclear. Germline assignment: CDR1 MNHNS and CDR2 SASEGT. Trimming took 2 bases from V and 0 from J, leaving 11 bases between them. CDR3 size: 15 residues. The DNA of the CDR3 is TGTGCCAGCAGTGAACCCGGGCTAAGCTCCTACGAGCAGTACTTC. Amino acids: CASSEPGLSSYEQYF.

This clone was seen more than once but under ten times. The chain recombines TRBV30 with TRBJ1-4; the D is unclear. The germline CDR1 and CDR2 sequences are GTSNPN and SVGIG (reference sequence). CDR3 length equals 16 residues. V was clipped by 1 base and J by 2 bases, with 14 bases between them. The chain's CDR3 is CAWSGFGGGTNEKLFF. In DNA, the CDR3 is TGTGCCTGGAGTGGTTTCGGCGGAGGGACTAATGAAAAACTGTTTTTT. Full variable domain (outside the CDR3, taken from reference TRBV30 and TRBJ1-4): SQTIHQWPATLVQPVGSPLSLECTVEGTSNPNLYWYRQAAGRGLQLLFYSVGIGQISSEVPQNLSASRPQDRQFILSSKKLLLSDSGFYLCAWSGFGGGTNEKLFFGSGTQLSVL.

This clone was counted between two and nine times. In DNA form, the CDR3 reads TGTGCCATCATGGATAGCGGGAGCGGCGATGAGCAGTTCTTC. This codes for CAIMDSGSGDEQFF. J is TRBJ2-1 and V is TRBV10-3; 9 nucleotides align to TRBD2. V was clipped by 7 bases and J by 8 bases; unmatched bases: 9. Germline CDR1 reads ENHRY; CDR2 reads SYGVKD. The CDR3 has 14 residues.

This sequence joins TRBV20-1 and TRBJ2-7; 9 nucleotides align to TRBD2. The J segment lost 6 bases and the V segment lost 3 bases, leaving 0 bases of the junction unmatched. The germline gives CDR1 DFQATT, CDR2 SNEGSKA (reference sequence). The CDR3 consists of 11 residues. CDR3 region: CSARTSGEQYF. The CDR3 region has the DNA TGCAGTGCTAGGACTAGCGGCGAGCAGTACTTC.

This clone is a singleton in its sample. The chain recombines TRBV2 with TRBJ1-2, with a possible D match to TRBD1 (6 bases). The V gene lost 7 bases and the J gene lost 5 bases, with 11 bases spanning the gap. CDR3 length: 12 residues. Germline V lookup: CDR1 SNHLY, CDR2 FYNNEI. CDR3 bases: TGTGCCAGCACGCGGACAGATTATGGCTACACCTTC. Its protein is CASTRTDYGYTF. Looking up the rest from reference TRBV2 and TRBJ1-2 gives the full variable domain: EPEVTQTPSHQVTQMGQEVILRCVPISNHLYFYWYRQILGQKVEFLVSFYNNEISEKSEIFDDQFSVERPDGSNFTLKIRSTKLEDSAMYFCASTRTDYGYTFGSGTRLTVV.

This clone has a handful of counts. The rearrangement joins TRBV19 to TRBJ2-2; no definite D call. CDR3 size: 13 residues. Germline lookup yields CDR1 LNHDA and CDR2 SQIVND (reference sequence). V lost 3 bases, J lost 0 bases, and 2 bases lay in between. DNA for the CDR3: TGTGCCAGTAGTATCCCGAACACCGGGGAGCTGTTTTTT. Protein sequence: CASSIPNTGELFF.

J is TRBJ2-2 and V is TRBV10-3; no firm D call. CDR3 length: 12 amino acids. Trimming pared 10 bases from V and 1 base from J, leaving 7 bases between. CDR1 and CDR2 from the germline V gene are ENHRY and SYGVKD. CDR3: CASGRNTGELFF. The CDR3 coding sequence is TGTGCCAGCGGCAGGAACACCGGGGAGCTGTTTTTT.

This clone was seen a few times. The chain joins TRBV29-1 to TRBJ2-7; D is uncertain. Per the germline V gene, CDR1 is SQVTM and CDR2 is ANQGSEA. The V gene lost 0 bases and the J gene lost 7 bases, with 4 bases spanning the gap. The CDR3 sequence is 10 residues long. The CDR3 sequence: CSVEETEQYF. CDR3 sequence (DNA): TGCAGCGTTGAAGAGACGGAGCAGTACTTC.

J is TRBJ2-6 and V is TRBV5-1; D is possibly TRBD1 (6 bases). Germline loops: CDR1 SGHRS, CDR2 YFSETQ. This CDR3 region has 15 residues. V lost 6 bases and J lost 3, with 13 bases in between. DNA of the CDR3: TGCGCCAGCACTTTGGGGGCAGTTGGGGCCAACGTCCTGACTTTC. Its translation is CASTLGAVGANVLTF. The entire variable domain, with the rest obtained from reference TRBV5-1 and TRBJ2-6, is as follows: KAGVTQTPRYLIKTRGQQVTLSCSPISGHRSVSWYQQTPGQGLQFLFEYFSETQRNKGNFPGRFSGRQFSNSRSEMNVSTLELGDSALYLCASTLGAVGANVLTFGAGSRLTVL.

This chain connects TRBV6-4 to TRBJ2-1; 7 bases line up with TRBD2. CDR1 MRHNA and CDR2 SNTAGT come from the germline V gene. This CDR3 has 15 residues. The junction had 5 bases not matched to a gene; V was cut back by 1 base and J by 5 bases. As DNA, the CDR3 is TGTGCCAGCAGTGACTACGGGAGGTGGGACAATGAGCAGTTCTTC. Its translation: CASSDYGRWDNEQFF.

The V call is TRBV30, the J call TRBJ1-2, with a tentative D call TRBD1 (6 bases). V lost 3 bases and J 8 bases, leaving 22 bases between the germline ends. CDR1 and CDR2 from the germline V gene are GTSNPN and SVGIG (reference sequence). The CDR3 is 15 amino acids. Here the CDR3 DNA reads TGTGCCTGGAGCGTAACAGACAGGTCGGGGAGGGGCTACACCTTC. This translates into CAWSVTDRSGRGYTF.

This sequence joins TRBV5-6 and TRBJ1-4; D unclear. The CDR3 covers 15 residues. In germline, CDR1 is SGHDT, CDR2 YYEEEE. The V gene lost 5 bases and the J gene lost 0 bases, with 11 bases spanning the gap. The chain's CDR3 is CASSLTLATNEKLFF. As DNA, the CDR3 is TGTGCCAGCAGTTTGACCCTCGCAACTAATGAAAAACTGTTTTTT.

The genes are TRBV29-1 and TRBJ2-2; 8 bases map to TRBD1. CDR1 SQVTM and CDR2 ANQGSEA come from the germline V gene. The CDR3 contains 13 residues. The V segment lost 7 bases and the J segment 3 bases; nucleotides outside the gene matches: 4. The CDR3 region has the DNA TGCAGCGGAGGACAGGGAGACACCGGGGAGCTGTTTTTT. It encodes CSGGQGDTGELFF.

Written as DNA, the CDR3 is TGTGCCACGACAGATAATAATCAGCCCCAGCATTTT. Amino acids: CATTDNNQPQHF. V usage is TRBV28 and J usage is TRBJ1-5, with D perhaps TRBD1 (5 bases). The CDR3 loop spans 12 amino acids. Germline V gene data show CDR1 as MDHEN and CDR2 as SYDVKM. V was pared by 10 bases and J by 4 bases, with 11 bases between.

The chain couples TRBV28 to TRBJ1-5; D ambiguous. CDR1 and CDR2 (germline): MDHEN, SYDVKM. The CDR3 has 13 residues. V was trimmed by 3 bases and J by 1 base, leaving 4 bases between them. The CDR3 coding sequence is TGTGCCAGCAGTTTGGGCAGCAATCAGCCCCAGCATTTT. This sequence encodes CASSLGSNQPQHF.

This clone showed up just a few times. The CDR3: CASSQRRGINQPQHF. In DNA, the CDR3 is TGTGCCAGCAGCCAGAGACGGGGTATCAATCAGCCCCAGCATTTT. The V call is TRBV27, the J call TRBJ1-5; D is undetermined. The CDR3 totals 15 residues. Trimming took off 6 bases at V and 3 bases at J, with 15 bases between the two ends. Germline V gene sequence: CDR1 MNHEY, CDR2 SMNVEV (reference sequence).

This sequence joins TRBV9 and TRBJ1-2; D gene ambiguous. This CDR3 region has 15 residues. Germline values: CDR1 SGDLS, CDR2 YYNGEE. The V gene lost 2 bases and the J gene lost 8 bases, with 19 bases spanning the gap. CDR3 bases: TGTGCCAGCAGCGTGGAATCCGGGTCCAAGACCGGCTACACCTTC. It codes for CASSVESGSKTGYTF.

The genes are TRBV29-1 and TRBJ2-1; D is unresolved. The germline V gene has CDR1 SQVTM and CDR2 ANQGSEA. Trimming removed 5 bases from V and 0 bases from J, with 8 bases in between. The CDR3 is made up of 13 amino acids. The CDR3 sequence is CSVYIPSYNEQFF. The CDR3 nucleotides are TGCAGCGTTTACATACCCTCCTACAATGAGCAGTTCTTC.

The rearrangement uses TRBV2 and TRBJ2-2; 10 bases map to TRBD2. V was pared by 5 bases and J by 5 bases, with 2 bases of the junction left unmatched. The CDR3 contains 14 residues. The germline V gene has CDR1 SNHLY and CDR2 FYNNEI. CDR3 amino acids: CASSLAGATGELFF. The CDR3 coding sequence is TGTGCCAGCAGTCTAGCGGGAGCAACCGGGGAGCTGTTTTTT. Complete variable domain (other parts from reference TRBV2 and TRBJ2-2): EPEVTQTPSHQVTQMGQEVILRCVPISNHLYFYWYRQILGQKVEFLVSFYNNEISEKSEIFDDQFSVERPDGSNFTLKIRSTKLEDSAMYFCASSLAGATGELFFGEGSRLTVL.

This clone was observed a handful of times. The rearrangement links TRBV5-4 to TRBJ2-3, with 10 bases identical to TRBD1. The trim removed 4 bases at V and 4 bases at J, leaving 9 bases unmatched. The CDR3 has 16 residues. Per germline, CDR1 SGHNT and CDR2 YYREEE (reference sequence). CDR3 sequence (DNA): TGTGCCAGCAGCGTCCTGACAGGGGGCGCGGCAGATACGCAGTATTTT. Protein sequence: CASSVLTGGAADTQYF.

This chain connects TRBV11-2 to TRBJ1-1, with 10 bases that match TRBD1. This CDR3 comprises 15 residues. Germline V lookup: CDR1 SGHAT, CDR2 FQNNGV. The V segment lost 6 bases and the J segment 4 bases; nucleotides outside the gene matches: 8. The CDR3 bases are TGTGCCAGCAGACAGGGACAGGGGAAGGTCACTGAAGCTTTCTTT. Translated: CASRQGQGKVTEAFF.

This clone was counted a few times. V is TRBV30 and J is TRBJ2-6; D not certain. Germline assignment: CDR1 GTSNPN and CDR2 SVGIG (reference sequence). The CDR3 is 15 amino acids. Trimming stripped 0 bases from V and 0 bases from J, with 6 bases between. For the CDR3, the DNA is TGTGCCTGGAGTGTACGGGTCTCTGGGGCCAACGTCCTGACTTTC. It translates to CAWSVRVSGANVLTF.

The chain couples TRBV18 to TRBJ2-1, with D maybe TRBD2 (5 bases). Germline CDR1 reads KGHSH; CDR2 reads LQKENI. The CDR3 is 13 residues long. Trimming stripped 5 bases from V and 5 bases from J, with 10 bases between. CDR3 sequence: CASSVREDNEQFF. The CDR3 DNA reads TGTGCCAGCTCAGTCCGGGAAGACAATGAGCAGTTCTTC.

This clone came up a few times. The chain has TRBV29-1 and TRBJ2-1; D tentatively fits TRBD1 or TRBD2 (6 bases each). This CDR3 has 15 residues. The germline V gene has CDR1 SQVTM and CDR2 ANQGSEA. V lost 5 bases and J lost 2, with 16 bases in between. CDR3 DNA: TGCAGCGTTCACCCGAGGGGGGAGCCCTACAATGAGCAGTTCTTC. This sequence encodes CSVHPRGEPYNEQFF.

This clone was counted between two and nine times. The chain has TRBV30 and TRBJ1-2, with no clear D. CDR3 length: 13 residues. Germline loops: CDR1 GTSNPN, CDR2 SVGIG (reference sequence). V was cut by 3 bases and J by 0 bases, with 8 bases left in between. CDR3 protein: CAWRITANYGYTF. CDR3 DNA sequence: TGTGCCTGGAGAATTACAGCTAACTATGGCTACACCTTC.

This clone has just a few counts. The chain uses TRBV7-9 and TRBJ2-7, with D maybe TRBD1 (5 bases). Germline CDR1 SEHNR, CDR2 FQNEAQ (reference sequence). This CDR3 contains 14 residues. V was cut by 1 base and J by 0 bases, with 7 bases left in between. CDR3 nucleotide sequence: TGTGCCAGCAGCTTAGGACAGATCTCCTACGAGCAGTACTTC. It encodes CASSLGQISYEQYF.

J is TRBJ2-7 and V is TRBV9, with D possibly matching TRBD2 (5 bases). Germline CDR1 is SGDLS and CDR2 is YYNGEE. CDR3 length equals 14 residues. The ends were cut back, 2 bases at V and 5 bases at J, with 14 bases in the middle. As DNA, the CDR3 is TGTGCCAGCAGCGTGTCCCCCCGGCGGGACGAGCAGTACTTC. Amino acid sequence: CASSVSPRRDEQYF. Full variable domain (outside the CDR3, taken from reference TRBV9 and TRBJ2-7): DSGVTQTPKHLITATGQRVTLRCSPRSGDLSVYWYQQSLDQGLQFLIQYYNGEERAKGNILERFSAQQFPDLHSELNLSSLELGDSALYFCASSVSPRRDEQYFGPGTRLTVT.

This chain uses TRBV9 with TRBJ2-1; 8 bases are a match to TRBD2. The junction had 2 bases not matched to a gene; V was cut back by 0 bases and J by 3 bases. In germline, CDR1 is SGDLS, CDR2 YYNGEE. The CDR3 contains 15 residues. CDR3 amino acids: CASSVGSGSYNEQFF. DNA of the CDR3: TGTGCCAGCAGCGTAGGGAGCGGGAGCTACAATGAGCAGTTCTTC.

The chain links TRBV29-1 to TRBJ1-1; maybe TRBD1 (6 bases). V dropped 2 bases and J dropped 4 bases, with 11 bases sitting between them. Germline V CDR1 and CDR2: SQVTM, ANQGSEA. There are 13 residues in the CDR3. CDR3: CSVERQAGTEAFF. The DNA for the CDR3 is TGCAGCGTTGAACGACAGGCCGGCACTGAAGCTTTCTTT.